The clone carrying this T cell receptor (beta chain) was detected only a few times. Sequenced by immunoSEQ multiplex PCR; TCRdb stores in-frame clones only, minus some. Of about 210,000 clones detected, under 90% appear once; the ten largest clones hold 8.5% to 10%. Individuals aged about 18 to 90 years were recruited from 20 to 25 US areas. This sample stems from a study of blood T cell repertoires in COVID-19. The CDR3 has 16 amino acids. Per germline, CDR1 MNHEY and CDR2 SVGEGT. V gave up 5 bases and J gave up 5 bases; unmatched junction bases: 10. This chain links TRBV6-2 or TRBV6-3 with TRBJ2-2; 8 bases agree with TRBD1. The specimen sequenced was PBMCs or T cells enriched from blood (not recorded which). This sequence originates from a woman aged 50 to 60 with acute COVID-19. CDR3 in DNA: TGTGCCAGCAGTCGACAGGGGCCCCCCACTACCGGGGAGCTGTTTTTT. This codes for CASSRQGPPTTGELFF.